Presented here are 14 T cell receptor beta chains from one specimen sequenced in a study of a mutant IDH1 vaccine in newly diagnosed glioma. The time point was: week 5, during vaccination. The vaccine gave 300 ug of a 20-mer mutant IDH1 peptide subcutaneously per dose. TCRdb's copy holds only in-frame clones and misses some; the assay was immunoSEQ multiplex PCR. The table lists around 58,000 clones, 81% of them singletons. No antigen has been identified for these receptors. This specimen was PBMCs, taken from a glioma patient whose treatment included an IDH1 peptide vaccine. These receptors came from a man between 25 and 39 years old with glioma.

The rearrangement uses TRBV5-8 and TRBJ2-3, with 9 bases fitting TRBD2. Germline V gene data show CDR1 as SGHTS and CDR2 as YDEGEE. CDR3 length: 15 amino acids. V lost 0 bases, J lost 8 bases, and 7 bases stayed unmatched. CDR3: CASSLVRGGKGTQYF. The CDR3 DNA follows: TGTGCCAGCAGCTTGGTGCGGGGGGGCAAGGGTACGCAGTATTTT. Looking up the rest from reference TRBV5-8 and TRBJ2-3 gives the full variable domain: EAGVTQSPTHLIKTRGQQATLRCSPISGHTSVYWYQQALGLGLQFLLWYDEGEERNRGNFPPRFSGRQFPNYSSELNVNALELEDSALYLCASSLVRGGKGTQYFGPGTRLTVL.

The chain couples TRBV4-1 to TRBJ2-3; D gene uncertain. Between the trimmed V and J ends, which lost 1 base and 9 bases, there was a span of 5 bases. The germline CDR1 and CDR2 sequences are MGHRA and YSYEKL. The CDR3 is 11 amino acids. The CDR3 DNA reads TGCGCCAGCAGCCAAGGTTCCACGCAGTATTTT. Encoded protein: CASSQGSTQYF.

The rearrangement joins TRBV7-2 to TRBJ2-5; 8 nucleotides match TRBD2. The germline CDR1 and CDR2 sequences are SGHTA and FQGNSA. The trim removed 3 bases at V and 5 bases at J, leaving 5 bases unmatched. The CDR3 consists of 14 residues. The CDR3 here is CASSFQSGGETQYF. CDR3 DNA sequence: TGTGCCAGCAGCTTTCAGTCGGGGGGGGAGACCCAGTACTTC.

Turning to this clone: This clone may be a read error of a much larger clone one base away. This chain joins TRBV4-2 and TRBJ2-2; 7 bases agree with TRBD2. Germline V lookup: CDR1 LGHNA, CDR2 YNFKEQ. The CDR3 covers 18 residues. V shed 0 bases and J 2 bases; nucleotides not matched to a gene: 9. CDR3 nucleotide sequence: TGTGCCAGCAGCCAAGATGGGGCGGGGGTGCCTAACACCGGGGAGCTGTTTTTT. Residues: CASSQDGAGVPNTGELFF.

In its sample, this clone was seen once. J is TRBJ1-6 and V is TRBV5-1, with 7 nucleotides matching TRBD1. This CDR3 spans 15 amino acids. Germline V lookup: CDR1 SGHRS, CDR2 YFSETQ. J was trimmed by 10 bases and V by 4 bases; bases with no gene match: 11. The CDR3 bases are TGCGCCAGCAGCCTATTACAGGGGATTAGATCACCCCTCCACTTT. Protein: CASSLLQGIRSPLHF.

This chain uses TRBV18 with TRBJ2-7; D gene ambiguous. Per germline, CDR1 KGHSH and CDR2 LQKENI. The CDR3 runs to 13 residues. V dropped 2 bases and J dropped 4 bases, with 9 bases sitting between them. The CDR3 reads CASSPSQWYEQYF. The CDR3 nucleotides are TGTGCCAGCTCACCATCACAGTGGTACGAGCAGTACTTC.

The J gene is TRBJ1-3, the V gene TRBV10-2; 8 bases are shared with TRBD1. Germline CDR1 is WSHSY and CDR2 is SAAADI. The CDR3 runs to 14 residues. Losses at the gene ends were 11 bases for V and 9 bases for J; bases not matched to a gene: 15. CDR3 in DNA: TGCGCCCGAACAGGGGGAGGGTTCTGTCGCACCATATATTTT. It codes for CARTGGGFCRTIYF.

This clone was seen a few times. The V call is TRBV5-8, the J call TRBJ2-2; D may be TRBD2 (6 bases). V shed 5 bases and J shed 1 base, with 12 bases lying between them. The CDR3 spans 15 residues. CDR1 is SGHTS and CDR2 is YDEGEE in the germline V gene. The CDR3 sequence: CASRSGRGNTGELFF. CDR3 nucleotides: TGTGCCAGCAGATCCGGGCGGGGGAACACCGGGGAGCTGTTTTTT.

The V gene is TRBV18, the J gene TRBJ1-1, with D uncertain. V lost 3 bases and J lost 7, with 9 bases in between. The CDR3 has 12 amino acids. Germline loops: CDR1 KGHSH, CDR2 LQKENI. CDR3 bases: TGTGCCAGCTCACCCGATCGGTATGAAGCTTTCTTT. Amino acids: CASSPDRYEAFF.

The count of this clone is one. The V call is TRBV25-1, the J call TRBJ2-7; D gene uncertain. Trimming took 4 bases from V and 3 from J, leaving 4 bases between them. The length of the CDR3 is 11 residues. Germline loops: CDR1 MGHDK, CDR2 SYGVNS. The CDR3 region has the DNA TGTGCCAGCAGTGTCGACTACGAGCAGTACTTC. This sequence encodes CASSVDYEQYF.

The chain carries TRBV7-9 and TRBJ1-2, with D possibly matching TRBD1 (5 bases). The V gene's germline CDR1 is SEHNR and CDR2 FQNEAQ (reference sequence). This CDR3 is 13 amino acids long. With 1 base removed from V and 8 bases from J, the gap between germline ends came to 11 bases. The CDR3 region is CASSLGQLEGYTF. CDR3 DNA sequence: TGTGCCAGCAGCTTAGGACAGCTGGAGGGCTACACCTTC.

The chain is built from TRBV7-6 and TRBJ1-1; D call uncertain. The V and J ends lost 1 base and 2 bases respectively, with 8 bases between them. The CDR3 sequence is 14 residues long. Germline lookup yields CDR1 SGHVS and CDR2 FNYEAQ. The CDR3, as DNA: TGTGCCAGCAGCTTAGTGCACCTTAACACTGAAGCTTTCTTT. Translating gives CASSLVHLNTEAFF.

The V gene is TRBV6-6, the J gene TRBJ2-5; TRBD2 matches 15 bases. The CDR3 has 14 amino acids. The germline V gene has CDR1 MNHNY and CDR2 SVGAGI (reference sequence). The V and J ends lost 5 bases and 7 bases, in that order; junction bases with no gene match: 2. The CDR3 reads CASSRTSGGATQYF. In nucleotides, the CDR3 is TGTGCCAGCAGTAGGACTAGCGGGGGGGCGACCCAGTACTTC.

The CDR3 nucleotides read TGCGCCAGCAGCCAATTCTCAGGGAACACCGGGGAGCTGTTTTTT. Protein product: CASSQFSGNTGELFF. The chain combines TRBV4-1 with TRBJ2-2, with D hard to call. The germline CDR1 and CDR2 sequences are MGHRA and YSYEKL. This CDR3 is built from 15 residues. Trimming took 2 bases from V and 1 from J, leaving 8 bases between them.